This TCR beta chain is from a study of cytomegalovirus exposure and HLA in healthy donors. Study-wide points: In a later analysis, common viral pathogens appeared linked to several of the most significant clusters.

This CDR3 is built from 16 residues. With 1 base clipped from V and 2 bases from J, the junction kept 4 bases outside the gene matches. Germline V gene sequence: CDR1 SGHVS, CDR2 FQNEAQ. With 60 Vbeta and 13 Jbeta primers, the PCR was carried out. Only in-frame clones appear in the TCRdb table, and some are missing; sequencing was by immunoSEQ multiplex PCR. The table has 95,000 to 100,000 clones, about 80% seen once; the top ten hold roughly 2%. This clone was observed a few times. Its antigen remains unknown. Sequencing was carried out using PBMCs. The sequence was obtained from a middle-aged man in good health and CMV-seronegative. The rearrangement joins TRBV7-8 to TRBJ1-4; 7 nucleotides agree with TRBD1. The CDR3 region is CASSLVLQGTNEKLFF. CDR3 nucleotide sequence: TGTGCCAGCAGCTTAGTTTTACAGGGGACTAATGAAAAACTGTTTTTT.